This entry lists 18 T cell receptor beta chains sequenced from one sample in a study of OX40 agonist ivuxolimab in advanced cancers. Generated by immunoSEQ multiplex PCR, the TCRdb table keeps only in-frame clones and is missing some. This table holds around 46,000 clones, approximately 85% found once. Sequenced material: CD4+ or CD8+ T cells sorted from blood, taken in a trial of the OX40 agonist ivuxolimab. These receptors were collected from an adult with an advanced solid tumor such as melanoma, head and neck, liver or kidney cancer.

The chain employs TRBV5-1 and TRBJ2-5, with TRBD2 as a possible D gene (5 bases). V lost 4 bases to trimming and J lost 5 bases, with 12 bases between them. This CDR3 contains 13 residues. Germline V CDR1 and CDR2: SGHRS, YFSETQ. The CDR3 DNA is TGCGCCAGCAGCCAAGACACGGGGGAGACCCAGTACTTC. Its translation is CASSQDTGETQYF.

The gene calls are TRBV7-8 and TRBJ1-1; TRBD1 is a possible D gene (6 bases). This CDR3 contains 14 residues. The germline V and J ends were trimmed by 4 bases and 6 bases, with 15 bases remaining between them. CDR1 is SGHVS, CDR2 FQNEAQ, per germline. CDR3 nucleotide sequence: TGTGCCAGCAGCTCCAGCGCAGGGGTCGCTGAAGCTTTCTTT. Residues: CASSSSAGVAEAFF.

CDR3 coding DNA: TGTGCCATCAAGACGGATTCCTACGAGCAGTACTTC. Translating it yields CAIKTDSYEQYF. J is TRBJ2-7 and V is TRBV10-3; no clear D gene. The CDR3 length is 12 residues. Germline assignment: CDR1 ENHRY and CDR2 SYGVKD. The V gene lost 7 bases and the J gene lost 1 base, with 8 bases spanning the gap.

The genes are TRBV9 and TRBJ1-2; the match to TRBD1 covers 7 bases. Germline CDR1 SGDLS, CDR2 YYNGEE. The CDR3 has 14 amino acids. After removal of 0 bases from V and 6 bases from J, the junction contained 5 bases not matched to a gene. CDR3 loop: CASSVGPTGDGYTF. CDR3 in DNA: TGTGCCAGCAGCGTAGGCCCCACAGGGGATGGCTACACCTTC.

The J gene is TRBJ2-1, the V gene TRBV11-2; D unresolved. Per germline, CDR1 SGHAT and CDR2 FQNNGV. This CDR3 has 11 residues. V shed 3 bases and J shed 4 bases, with 1 base lying between them. CDR3 in amino acids: CASSFYNEQFF. For the CDR3, the DNA is TGTGCCAGCAGCTTTTACAATGAGCAGTTCTTC.

The chain couples TRBV5-6 to TRBJ1-5; 9 bases are shared with TRBD1. The CDR3 contains 17 residues. CDR1 SGHDT and CDR2 YYEEEE come from the germline V gene. Losses at the gene ends were 0 bases for V and 0 bases for J; bases not matched to a gene: 4. DNA of the CDR3: TGTGCCAGCAGCTTGGAAAGGGACAGGGCTAGCAATCAGCCCCAGCATTTT. This gives the protein CASSLERDRASNQPQHF. The entire variable domain, with the rest obtained from reference TRBV5-6 and TRBJ1-5, is as follows: DAGVTQSPTHLIKTRGQQVTLRCSPKSGHDTVSWYQQALGQGPQFIFQYYEEEERQRGNFPDRFSGHQFPNYSSELNVNALLLGDSALYLCASSLERDRASNQPQHFGDGTRLSIL.

This chain joins TRBV4-1 and TRBJ2-7; TRBD1 is a possible D gene (6 bases). Per the germline V gene, CDR1 is MGHRA and CDR2 is YSYEKL. Deletions cut 0 bases from V and 4 bases from J, with 13 bases between. The CDR3 runs to 15 residues. The CDR3 spells CASSQEQGLTYEQYF. Written as DNA, the CDR3 is TGCGCCAGCAGCCAAGAGCAGGGGCTCACTTACGAGCAGTACTTC.

The chain carries TRBV19 and TRBJ1-5, with unresolved D. V was pared by 7 bases and J by 2 bases, with 15 bases between. The CDR3 spans 15 residues. Looked up from germline, CDR1 is LNHDA and CDR2 is SQIVND (reference sequence). This chain's CDR3 is CASKAWDARNQPQHF. CDR3 nucleotide sequence: TGTGCCAGTAAGGCGTGGGATGCTCGCAATCAGCCCCAGCATTTT.

This chain connects TRBV30 to TRBJ1-2; unclear D gene. This CDR3 region has 14 residues. Trimming took 2 bases from V and 6 from J, leaving 16 bases between them. The V gene's germline CDR1 is GTSNPN and CDR2 SVGIG (reference sequence). In nucleotides, the CDR3 is TGTGCCTGGAGTCGGTCCTCCGTTCCTGATGGCTACACCTTC. The encoded protein is CAWSRSSVPDGYTF.

The chain carries TRBV7-9 and TRBJ2-2; D may be TRBD1 or TRBD2 (6 bases each). V was cut by 6 bases and J by 5 bases, with 16 bases left in between. This CDR3 contains 15 residues. CDR1 and CDR2 from the germline V gene are SEHNR and FQNEAQ (reference sequence). CDR3 DNA: TGTGCCAGCAGGCGCTGGGGGGCAACTACCGGGGAGCTGTTTTTT. This codes for CASRRWGATTGELFF.

V gene TRBV2 combines with J gene TRBJ2-1, with D possibly TRBD1 on 5 matching bases. V was shortened by 8 bases and J by 10 bases, with 18 bases between the two germline ends. CDR1 and CDR2 from the germline V gene are SNHLY and FYNNEI. This CDR3 has 13 residues. Written as DNA, the CDR3 is TGTGCCAGCGTTGAAGGGGAATGGGAAGAGCAGTTCTTC. Its translation is CASVEGEWEEQFF.

V usage is TRBV5-5 and J usage is TRBJ2-3; 14 nucleotides match TRBD2. Per germline, CDR1 SGHKS and CDR2 YYEKEE (reference sequence). CDR3 size: 15 residues. With 3 bases clipped from V and 4 bases from J, the junction kept 1 base outside the gene matches. The DNA for the CDR3 is TGTGCCAGCAGCTCGACTAGCGGGGGGGCAGATACGCAGTATTTT. Protein: CASSSTSGGADTQYF.

This rearrangement joins TRBV10-2 to TRBJ2-7; tentatively, D is TRBD1 (6 bases). The CDR3 runs to 14 residues. Trimming removed 10 bases from V and 0 bases from J, with 16 bases in between. Germline CDR1 and CDR2: WSHSY and SAAADI. CDR3 bases: TGCGCCACAACAATAGGCAGGGGCTCCTACGAGCAGTACTTC. It encodes CATTIGRGSYEQYF.

The chain recombines TRBV7-9 with TRBJ2-5; 8 bases are shared with TRBD2. CDR3 length: 16 amino acids. Germline CDR1 SEHNR, CDR2 FQNEAQ (reference sequence). J gave up 2 bases and V 4 bases, and 9 bases lay outside the gene matches. The CDR3 bases are TGTGCCAGCAGCTATCCCGAGATAGCGGGACAAGAGACCCAGTACTTC. Translation: CASSYPEIAGQETQYF.

The chain is built from TRBV4-1 and TRBJ2-1; D may be TRBD2 (6 bases). The CDR3 loop spans 18 amino acids. CDR1 MGHRA and CDR2 YSYEKL come from the germline V gene. The V and J ends lost 3 bases and 2 bases respectively, with 20 bases between them. For the CDR3, the DNA is TGCGCCAGCAGCCAGACCCCCCCTGGAGGGGCTCCCTACAATGAGCAGTTCTTC. Protein product: CASSQTPPGGAPYNEQFF.

This sequence joins TRBV7-9 and TRBJ2-1; D is possibly TRBD2 (6 bases). Germline V gene data show CDR1 as SEHNR and CDR2 as FQNEAQ (reference sequence). This CDR3 region has 13 residues. The V gene lost 5 bases and the J gene lost 4 bases, with 9 bases spanning the gap. The chain's CDR3 is CASSQGLYNEQFF. CDR3 DNA: TGTGCCAGCAGCCAGGGACTTTACAATGAGCAGTTCTTC.

This chain uses TRBV6-1 with TRBJ2-5; no clear D gene. Between the trimmed V and J ends, which lost 0 bases and 1 base, there was a span of 3 bases. This CDR3 has 13 amino acids. The germline gives CDR1 MNHNS, CDR2 SASEGT. CDR3 sequence reads: CASSEATQETQYF. For the CDR3, the DNA is TGTGCCAGCAGTGAAGCCACCCAAGAGACCCAGTACTTC.

The chain couples TRBV10-2 to TRBJ1-5; a possible D gene is TRBD1 (6 bases). Trimming took off 8 bases at V and 0 bases at J, with 11 bases between the two ends. The germline V gene has CDR1 WSHSY and CDR2 SAAADI. This CDR3 contains 14 residues. The CDR3 DNA reads as TGCGCCAGCTGGGCAGGGGTTAGCAATCAGCCCCAGCATTTT. Its translation: CASWAGVSNQPQHF.